These 30 T cell receptor beta chains came from one sample sequenced in a study of cytomegalovirus exposure and HLA in healthy donors. Researchers ran the PCR with 60 Vbeta and 13 Jbeta primers. The repertoire was sequenced with immunoSEQ multiplex PCR; TCRdb's copy has only in-frame clones and lacks some. The data contain fewer than 150,000 clones, about 68% of them singletons. The sample taken for sequencing was PBMCs. Receptors were obtained from a woman in her thirties or forties in good health and CMV-seropositive.

The gene calls are TRBV19 and TRBJ2-1; 9 positions match TRBD1. J lost 3 bases, V lost 5 bases, and 5 bases had no gene match. The CDR3 runs 15 residues. Germline CDR1 LNHDA, CDR2 SQIVND (reference sequence). The CDR3 loop reads CASSPTGGIYNEQFF. The DNA for the CDR3 is TGTGCCAGTAGTCCGACAGGGGGGATCTACAATGAGCAGTTCTTC.

This clone was detected only once. The genes are TRBV19 and TRBJ1-5; no reliable D call. This CDR3 contains 15 residues. The V gene's germline CDR1 is LNHDA and CDR2 SQIVND (reference sequence). The ends were cut back, 1 base at V and 5 bases at J, with 12 bases in the middle. In nucleotides, the CDR3 is TGTGCCAGTAGTATAGTTCCCGGACTTCATCAGCCCCAGCATTTT. Its protein product is CASSIVPGLHQPQHF.

As to this clone: Other DNA variants within this sample encode the same CDR3. This chain uses TRBV7-9 with TRBJ1-2; 7 nucleotides match TRBD1. The CDR3 is 15 amino acids. Germline V gene data show CDR1 as SEHNR and CDR2 as FQNEAQ (reference sequence). Unmatched junction bases numbered 6, after V lost 5 bases and J lost 0 bases. Here the CDR3 reads CASSTWTGANYGYTF. For the CDR3, the DNA is TGTGCCAGCAGCACATGGACAGGCGCTAACTATGGCTACACCTTC.

This clone showed up just a few times. V usage is TRBV9 and J usage is TRBJ1-2; D might be TRBD1 (5 bases). V lost 0 bases and J 0 bases, leaving 9 bases between the germline ends. There are 15 residues in the CDR3. Germline V gene sequence: CDR1 SGDLS, CDR2 YYNGEE. CDR3 residues: CASSVAGGANYGYTF. Here the CDR3 DNA reads TGTGCCAGCAGCGTAGCGGGGGGGGCTAACTATGGCTACACCTTC.

This clone has more than one count but fewer than ten. The V gene is TRBV29-1, the J gene TRBJ2-2, with 10 bases matching TRBD2. The V segment lost 5 bases and the J segment 3 bases; nucleotides outside the gene matches: 9. The germline V gene has CDR1 SQVTM and CDR2 ANQGSEA. This CDR3 has 16 amino acids. CDR3 nucleotides: TGCAGCGTTTTTCTAGCGGGGGCGGGGTACACCGGGGAGCTGTTTTTT. Protein sequence: CSVFLAGAGYTGELFF.

This clone was counted a few times. V and J are TRBV7-9 and TRBJ1-3; unclear D gene. The germline CDR1 and CDR2 sequences are SEHNR and FQNEAQ (reference sequence). Trimming pared 5 bases from V and 0 bases from J, leaving 11 bases between. The CDR3 extends over 15 amino acids. This chain's CDR3 is CASSLPGSSGNTIYF. DNA for the CDR3: TGTGCCAGCAGCCTCCCCGGGAGCTCTGGAAACACCATATATTTT.

The chain carries TRBV30 and TRBJ1-3; 7 nucleotides line up with TRBD1. Germline V gene data show CDR1 as GTSNPN and CDR2 as SVGIG (reference sequence). This CDR3 has 13 amino acids. V lost 4 bases to trimming and J lost 2 bases; unmatched junction nucleotides: 2. The CDR3 loop reads CAWTTGTGNTIYF. The CDR3 DNA follows: TGTGCCTGGACGACAGGGACTGGAAACACCATATATTTT.

This clone has more than one count but fewer than ten. The genes are TRBV20-1 and TRBJ1-2; TRBD1 might be the D (5 bases). The CDR3 runs to 11 residues. The germline CDR1 and CDR2 sequences are DFQATT and SNEGSKA (reference sequence). Trimming stripped 6 bases from V and 7 bases from J, with 12 bases between. In nucleotides, the CDR3 is TGCAGTGCCCCCCAGGGTGGTGGCTACACCTTC. Translating gives CSAPQGGGYTF.

This chain joins TRBV5-8 and TRBJ2-6; 10 bases line up with TRBD1. J was trimmed by 0 bases and V by 7 bases; bases with no gene match: 13. From germline, CDR1 is SGHTS and CDR2 YDEGEE. The CDR3 contains 19 residues. The CDR3 coding sequence is TGTGCCAGCGAGCCGGGAATGAGACAGGGGGCCTCTGGGGCCAACGTCCTGACTTTC. It encodes CASEPGMRQGASGANVLTF.

This chain uses TRBV11-1 with TRBJ2-1; possibly TRBD2 for D (6 bases). Deletions cut 1 base from V and 9 bases from J, with 10 bases between. The length of the CDR3 is 13 residues. CDR1 and CDR2 (germline): SGHAT, FQDESV (reference sequence). The DNA for the CDR3 is TGTGCCAGCAGCTTAGTCGCGGGGCCTGAGCAGTTCTTC. This encodes CASSLVAGPEQFF.

The V gene is TRBV29-1, the J gene TRBJ2-7; 10 bases align to TRBD2. The CDR3 is 14 amino acids. Trimming cost V 7 bases and J 1 base; bases outside gene matches: 7. Looked up from germline, CDR1 is SQVTM and CDR2 is ANQGSEA. In DNA, the CDR3 is TGCAGCGCCCTAGCGGGAGTAGTGTCCTACGAGCAGTACTTC. It is translated as CSALAGVVSYEQYF.

This clone was seen once. The chain is built from TRBV28 and TRBJ2-7; 8 bases align to TRBD2. This CDR3 is built from 15 residues. Trimming cost V 6 bases and J 4 bases; bases outside gene matches: 11. Germline V gene data show CDR1 as MDHEN and CDR2 as SYDVKM. CDR3 sequence reads: CASRPRGGAKYEQYF. The CDR3 DNA follows: TGTGCCAGCAGGCCCCGGGGGGGGGCAAAGTACGAGCAGTACTTC.

This rearrangement joins TRBV7-8 to TRBJ2-5; D is uncertain. Germline V gene data show CDR1 as SGHVS and CDR2 as FQNEAQ. V lost 1 base and J 1 base, leaving 4 bases between the germline ends. There are 13 residues in the CDR3. DNA for the CDR3: TGTGCCAGCAGCTTAGGGCCCCAAGAGACCCAGTACTTC. Protein product: CASSLGPQETQYF.

This clone has a handful of counts. The CDR3 DNA reads as TGTGCCAGCAGTGAATTCTTTGCGGGACAGGGGGCCAATGAGCAGTTCTTC. Translation gives CASSEFFAGQGANEQFF. The chain combines TRBV2 with TRBJ2-1; 12 nucleotides line up with TRBD1. V lost 2 bases to trimming and J lost 6 bases; unmatched junction nucleotides: 8. The CDR3 extends over 17 amino acids. From germline, CDR1 is SNHLY and CDR2 FYNNEI.

This rearrangement joins TRBV27 to TRBJ2-2; unclear D gene. V lost 6 bases, J lost 1 base, and 6 bases lay in between. The length of the CDR3 is 13 residues. Germline V gives CDR1 MNHEY, CDR2 SMNVEV (reference sequence). CDR3 amino acids: CASRSQNTGELFF. DNA of the CDR3: TGTGCCAGCAGGAGTCAGAACACCGGGGAGCTGTTTTTT.

As regards this clone: At the DNA level, this CDR3 is encoded by other sequences in the same sample as well. The rearrangement joins TRBV18 to TRBJ1-1; TRBD1 agrees at 8 bases. This CDR3 has 14 amino acids. Germline CDR1 KGHSH, CDR2 LQKENI. The ends lost 3 bases at V and 5 bases at J; junction bases unmatched: 5. CDR3 residues: CASSPDRGLTEAFF. The CDR3 region has the DNA TGTGCCAGCTCACCCGACAGGGGATTGACTGAAGCTTTCTTT.

V is TRBV5-6 and J is TRBJ1-4; 8 bases line up with TRBD1. Germline lookup yields CDR1 SGHDT and CDR2 YYEEEE. CDR3 length: 14 amino acids. Losses at the gene ends were 1 base for V and 8 bases for J; bases not matched to a gene: 4. The CDR3 nucleotides are TGTGCCAGCAGCTTGCGACAGGGGTTCGAAAAACTGTTTTTT. As protein: CASSLRQGFEKLFF. Supplemented by reference TRBV5-6 and TRBJ1-4, the full variable domain reads DAGVTQSPTHLIKTRGQQVTLRCSPKSGHDTVSWYQQALGQGPQFIFQYYEEEERQRGNFPDRFSGHQFPNYSSELNVNALLLGDSALYLCASSLRQGFEKLFFGSGTQLSVL.

V is TRBV10-2 and J is TRBJ2-1; TRBD1 agrees at 7 bases. CDR1 and CDR2 (germline): WSHSY, SAAADI. The CDR3 has 14 residues. V was clipped by 10 bases and J by 2 bases; unmatched bases: 8. The CDR3 loop reads CATINRGAYNEQFF. The CDR3, as DNA: TGCGCCACCATAAACAGGGGTGCCTACAATGAGCAGTTCTTC.

The genes are TRBV18 and TRBJ2-7; 9 bases are shared with TRBD1. V trimming: 4 bases; J trimming: 2 bases; junction bases outside the gene matches: 9. Germline V lookup: CDR1 KGHSH, CDR2 LQKENI. This CDR3 region has 16 residues. CDR3 sequence reads: CASSRQPGQGPYEQYF. The CDR3 DNA reads TGTGCCAGCTCACGCCAGCCGGGACAGGGACCCTACGAGCAGTACTTC. Combining the CDR3 with reference TRBV18 and TRBJ2-7 gives the whole variable domain NAGVMQNPRHLVRRRGQEARLRCSPMKGHSHVYWYRQLPEEGLKFMVYLQKENIIDESGMPKERFSAEFPKEGPSILRIQQVVRGDSAAYFCASSRQPGQGPYEQYFGPGTRLTVT.

The chain uses TRBV7-9 and TRBJ2-3; 16 bases fit TRBD2. Germline CDR1 and CDR2: SEHNR and FQNEAQ (reference sequence). The V and J ends lost 5 bases and 0 bases, in that order; junction bases with no gene match: 5. The CDR3 consists of 18 residues. As DNA, the CDR3 is TGTGCCAGCAGCCCCGGGACTAGCGGGAGGGCGAGCACAGATACGCAGTATTTT. This gives the protein CASSPGTSGRASTDTQYF.

The chain combines TRBV6-5 with TRBJ1-1; D may be TRBD1 (6 bases). Trimming cost V 6 bases and J 3 bases, with 11 bases left between them. CDR1 MNHEY and CDR2 SVGAGI come from the germline V gene. The CDR3 is made up of 13 amino acids. CDR3 in amino acids: CASSPGQYTEAFF. CDR3 bases: TGTGCCAGCAGCCCCGGACAGTACACTGAAGCTTTCTTT.

This chain connects TRBV5-6 to TRBJ2-2; TRBD1 is a possible D gene (6 bases). CDR1 and CDR2 from the germline V gene are SGHDT and YYEEEE. The CDR3 has 14 amino acids. Trimming took off 6 bases at V and 5 bases at J, with 14 bases between the two ends. CDR3 protein: CASTNRASTGELFF. As DNA, the CDR3 is TGTGCCAGCACGAACAGGGCTTCAACCGGGGAGCTGTTTTTT. The entire variable domain, with the rest obtained from reference TRBV5-6 and TRBJ2-2, is as follows: DAGVTQSPTHLIKTRGQQVTLRCSPKSGHDTVSWYQQALGQGPQFIFQYYEEEERQRGNFPDRFSGHQFPNYSSELNVNALLLGDSALYLCASTNRASTGELFFGEGSRLTVL.

This rearrangement joins TRBV11-3 to TRBJ1-3; D remains unclear. Trimming took off 1 base at V and 0 bases at J, with 16 bases between the two ends. The CDR3 has 18 amino acids. CDR1 is SGHNT and CDR2 is YENEEA in the germline V gene. The CDR3 DNA follows: TGTGCCAGCAGCTTAGGACTTAAAAGAAGGAGCTCTGGAAACACCATATATTTT. It codes for CASSLGLKRRSSGNTIYF.

This clone was seen a handful of times. The chain has TRBV12-5 and TRBJ2-6; possible D gene TRBD1, 5 bases. This CDR3 has 16 residues. Germline-derived CDR1 and CDR2 are LGHNT and FRNRAP. V was clipped by 2 bases and J by 2 bases, with 10 bases between them. The CDR3 region is CASGLIQVTGANVLTF. The CDR3 region has the DNA TGTGCTAGTGGTTTGATACAGGTAACTGGGGCCAACGTCCTGACTTTC.

The chain has TRBV5-1 and TRBJ2-4; 11 bases map to TRBD1. Germline CDR1 SGHRS, CDR2 YFSETQ. The CDR3 is made up of 17 amino acids. V lost 4 bases to trimming and J lost 0 bases; unmatched junction nucleotides: 6. The CDR3 coding sequence is TGCGCCAGCAGCCCGATGGGACAGGGGGTAGCCAAAAACATTCAGTACTTC. Protein product: CASSPMGQGVAKNIQYF. Full variable domain (outside the CDR3, taken from reference TRBV5-1 and TRBJ2-4): KAGVTQTPRYLIKTRGQQVTLSCSPISGHRSVSWYQQTPGQGLQFLFEYFSETQRNKGNFPGRFSGRQFSNSRSEMNVSTLELGDSALYLCASSPMGQGVAKNIQYFGAGTRLSVL.

The chain links TRBV5-4 to TRBJ2-5, with 10 bases identical to TRBD2. The J segment lost 12 bases and the V segment lost 4 bases, leaving 9 bases of the junction unmatched. Per the germline V gene, CDR1 is SGHNT and CDR2 is YYREEE (reference sequence). The CDR3 length is 13 residues. The DNA for the CDR3 is TGTGCCAGCAGCCGGACTAGCGGCCCGGAGGAGTACTTC. This codes for CASSRTSGPEEYF.

The chain couples TRBV9 to TRBJ2-5, with 7 bases fitting TRBD1. Gene TRBJ2-7 matches the end of the DNA better, so the J call may be wrong. CDR1 SGDLS and CDR2 YYNGEE come from the germline V gene. The CDR3 length is 15 residues. CDR3 sequence (DNA): TGTGCCAGCAGTTCCCGGGACAGTAGCTCCTACGAGCAGTACTTC. It codes for CASSSRDSSSYEQYF.

This sequence joins TRBV20-1 and TRBJ1-2; the D is unclear. Trimming cost V 7 bases and J 5 bases, with 11 bases left between them. Germline V CDR1 and CDR2: DFQATT, SNEGSKA (reference sequence). The CDR3 consists of 11 residues. The CDR3 DNA reads as TGCAGTGTATCAGGCGTATATGGCTACACCTTC. As protein: CSVSGVYGYTF.

The chain recombines TRBV5-4 with TRBJ2-3, with 8 bases lining up with TRBD2. V dropped 1 base and J dropped 4; count of bases not matched to a gene: 8. The CDR3 loop spans 16 amino acids. CDR1 and CDR2 (germline): SGHNT, YYREEE (reference sequence). The chain's CDR3 is CASSLRGGGYADTQYF. Written as DNA, the CDR3 is TGTGCCAGCAGCTTGCGTGGCGGGGGGTACGCAGATACGCAGTATTTT.

V usage is TRBV5-4 and J usage is TRBJ2-3; 12 bases are shared with TRBD1. Germline CDR1 reads SGHNT; CDR2 reads YYREEE (reference sequence). The CDR3 runs to 15 residues. Unmatched junction bases numbered 6, after V lost 3 bases and J lost 7 bases. The CDR3: CASSSGQGARYTQYF. CDR3 DNA: TGTGCCAGCAGCTCGGGACAGGGGGCGCGATATACGCAGTATTTT.